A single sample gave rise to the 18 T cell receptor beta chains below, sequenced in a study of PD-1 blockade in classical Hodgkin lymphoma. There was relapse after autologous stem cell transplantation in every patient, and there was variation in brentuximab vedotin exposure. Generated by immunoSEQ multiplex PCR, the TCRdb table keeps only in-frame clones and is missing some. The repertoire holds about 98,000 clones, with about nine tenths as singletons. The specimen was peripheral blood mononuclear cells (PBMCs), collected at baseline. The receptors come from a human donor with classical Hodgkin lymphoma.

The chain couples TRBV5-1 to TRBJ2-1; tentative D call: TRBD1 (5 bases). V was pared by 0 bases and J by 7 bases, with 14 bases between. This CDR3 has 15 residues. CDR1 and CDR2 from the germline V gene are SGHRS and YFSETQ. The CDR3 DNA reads TGCGCCAGCAGCTTGGCCCAAGGGGCCGGGAATGAGCAGTTCTTC. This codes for CASSLAQGAGNEQFF.

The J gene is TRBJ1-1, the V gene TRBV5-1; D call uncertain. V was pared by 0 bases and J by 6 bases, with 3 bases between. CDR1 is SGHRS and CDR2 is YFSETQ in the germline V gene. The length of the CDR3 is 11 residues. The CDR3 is CASSLGSEAFF. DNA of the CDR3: TGCGCCAGCAGCTTGGGGTCTGAAGCTTTCTTT.

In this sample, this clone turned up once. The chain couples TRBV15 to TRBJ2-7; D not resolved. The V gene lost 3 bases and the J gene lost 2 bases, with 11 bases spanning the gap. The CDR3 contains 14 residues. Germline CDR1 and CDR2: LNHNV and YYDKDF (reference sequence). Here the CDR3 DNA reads TGTGCCACCAGCAGGTTAAAAGGCCCCTACGAGCAGTACTTC. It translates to CATSRLKGPYEQYF.

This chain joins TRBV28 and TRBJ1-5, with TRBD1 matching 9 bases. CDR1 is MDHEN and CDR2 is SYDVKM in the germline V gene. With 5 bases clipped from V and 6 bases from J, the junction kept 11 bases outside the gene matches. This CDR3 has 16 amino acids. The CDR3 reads CASSPTDRGRGQPQHF. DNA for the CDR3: TGTGCCAGCAGTCCGACGGACAGGGGAAGAGGTCAGCCCCAGCATTTT.

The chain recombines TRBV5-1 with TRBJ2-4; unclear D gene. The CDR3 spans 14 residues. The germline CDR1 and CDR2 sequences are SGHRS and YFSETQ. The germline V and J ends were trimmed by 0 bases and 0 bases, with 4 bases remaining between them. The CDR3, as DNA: TGCGCCAGCAGCTTGGGCATAGCCAAAAACATTCAGTACTTC. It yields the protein CASSLGIAKNIQYF.

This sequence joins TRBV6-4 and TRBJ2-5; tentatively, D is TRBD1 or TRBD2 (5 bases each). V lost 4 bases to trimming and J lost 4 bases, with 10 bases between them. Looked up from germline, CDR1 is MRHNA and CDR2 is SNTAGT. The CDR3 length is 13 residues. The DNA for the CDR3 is TGTGCCAGCAGTGTCGGGACGGGAGAGACCCAGTACTTC. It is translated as CASSVGTGETQYF.

The CDR3 here is CASHRGSYNEQFF. In nucleotides, the CDR3 is TGTGCCAGTCACAGGGGCTCCTACAATGAGCAGTTCTTC. The chain employs TRBV6-6 and TRBJ2-1, with TRBD1 matching 7 bases. Germline CDR1 reads MNHNY; CDR2 reads SVGAGI (reference sequence). V lost 9 bases and J lost 0; bases outside the gene matches: 2. The CDR3 is 13 residues long.

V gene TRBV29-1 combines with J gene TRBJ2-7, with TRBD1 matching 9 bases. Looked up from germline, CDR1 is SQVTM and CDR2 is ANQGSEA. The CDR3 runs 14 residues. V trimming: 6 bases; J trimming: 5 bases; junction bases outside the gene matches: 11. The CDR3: CSVDLGTGRHEQYF. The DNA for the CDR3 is TGCAGCGTGGACCTAGGGACAGGGCGGCACGAGCAGTACTTC.

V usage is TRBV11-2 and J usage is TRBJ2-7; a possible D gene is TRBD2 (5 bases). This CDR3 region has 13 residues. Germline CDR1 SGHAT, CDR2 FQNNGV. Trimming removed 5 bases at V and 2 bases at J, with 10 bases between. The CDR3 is CASSVTGTYEQYF. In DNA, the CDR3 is TGTGCCAGCAGCGTTACCGGGACCTACGAGCAGTACTTC.

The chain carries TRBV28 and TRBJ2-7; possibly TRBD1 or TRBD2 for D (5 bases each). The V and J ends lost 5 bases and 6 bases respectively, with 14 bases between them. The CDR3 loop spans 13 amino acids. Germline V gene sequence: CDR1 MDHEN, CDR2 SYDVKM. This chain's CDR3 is CASSRRDGLEQYF. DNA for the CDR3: TGTGCCAGCAGTCGCCGGGACGGACTCGAGCAGTACTTC.

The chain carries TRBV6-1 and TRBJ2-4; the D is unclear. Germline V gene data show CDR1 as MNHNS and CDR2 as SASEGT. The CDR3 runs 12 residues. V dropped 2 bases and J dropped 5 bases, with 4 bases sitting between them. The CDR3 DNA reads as TGTGCCAGCAGTGAACTCCAAAACATTCAGTACTTC. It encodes CASSELQNIQYF.

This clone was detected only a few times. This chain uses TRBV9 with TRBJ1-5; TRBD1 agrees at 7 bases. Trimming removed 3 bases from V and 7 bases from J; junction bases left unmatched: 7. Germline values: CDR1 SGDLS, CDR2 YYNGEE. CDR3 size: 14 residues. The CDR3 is CASSDTGVFQPQHF. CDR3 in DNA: TGTGCCAGCAGCGATACAGGGGTTTTCCAGCCCCAGCATTTT.

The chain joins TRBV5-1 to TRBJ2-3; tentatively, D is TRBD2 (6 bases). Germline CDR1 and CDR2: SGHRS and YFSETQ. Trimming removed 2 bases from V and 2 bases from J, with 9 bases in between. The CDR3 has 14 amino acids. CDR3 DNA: TGCGCCAGCAGCTTTAGCGGAAACACAGATACGCAGTATTTT. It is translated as CASSFSGNTDTQYF.

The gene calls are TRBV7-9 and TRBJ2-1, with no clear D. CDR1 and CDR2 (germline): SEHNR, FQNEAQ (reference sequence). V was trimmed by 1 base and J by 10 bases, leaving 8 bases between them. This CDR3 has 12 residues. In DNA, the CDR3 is TGTGCCAGCAGCTTAGAGGTCCTCGAGCAGTTCTTC. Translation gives CASSLEVLEQFF. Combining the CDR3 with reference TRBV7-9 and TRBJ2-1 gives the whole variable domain DTGVSQNPRHKITKRGQNVTFRCDPISEHNRLYWYRQTLGQGPEFLTYFQNEAQLEKSRLLSDRFSAERPKGSFSTLEIQRTEQGDSAMYLCASSLEVLEQFFGPGTRLTVL.

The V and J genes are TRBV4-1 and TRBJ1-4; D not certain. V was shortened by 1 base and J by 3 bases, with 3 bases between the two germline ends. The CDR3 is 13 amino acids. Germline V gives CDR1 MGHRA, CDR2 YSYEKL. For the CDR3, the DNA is TGCGCCAGCAGCCAAGTAGCTAATGAAAAACTGTTTTTT. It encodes CASSQVANEKLFF.

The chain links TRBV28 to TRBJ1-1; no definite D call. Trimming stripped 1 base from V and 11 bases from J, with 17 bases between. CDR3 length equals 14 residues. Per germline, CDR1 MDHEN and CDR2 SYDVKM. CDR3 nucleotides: TGTGCCAGCAGTTTATCCGGCTGGTTGCCCCTCGCTTTCTTT. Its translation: CASSLSGWLPLAFF.

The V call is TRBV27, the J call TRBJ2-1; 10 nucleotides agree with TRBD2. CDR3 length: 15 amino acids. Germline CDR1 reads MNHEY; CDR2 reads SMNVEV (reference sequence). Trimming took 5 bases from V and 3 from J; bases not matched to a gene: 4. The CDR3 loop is CASSIAGGYYNEQFF. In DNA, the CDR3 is TGTGCCAGCAGTATAGCGGGAGGATACTACAATGAGCAGTTCTTC.

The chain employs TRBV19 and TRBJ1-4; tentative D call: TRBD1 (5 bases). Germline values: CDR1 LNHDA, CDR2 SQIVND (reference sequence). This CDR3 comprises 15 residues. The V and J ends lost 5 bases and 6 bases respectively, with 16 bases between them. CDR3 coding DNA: TGTGCCAGTAGTCCGGAGGGACGGCTTGATGAAAAACTGTTTTTT. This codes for CASSPEGRLDEKLFF.